This entry lists 26 T cell receptor beta chains sequenced from one sample in a study of neurological immune-mediated disorders. TCRdb re-derived calls from the 5' RACE reads in MiXCR, one entry per CDR3 protein. In the table there are approximately 100,000 distinct CDR3 sequences, about 10% of which are singletons. Time point reported: longitudinal time-point 3. Source material: PBMCs. The origin of the receptors is a female donor with HTLV-1-associated myelopathy (HAM/TSP).

This clonotype was seen many times. This chain connects TRBV3-1 to TRBJ2-2; 14 bases agree with TRBD2. Looked up from germline, CDR1 is LGHDT and CDR2 is YNNKEL (reference sequence). The CDR3 has 17 amino acids. With 4 bases clipped from V and 4 bases from J, the junction kept 5 bases outside the gene matches. CDR3: CASSPGLAGVPTGELFF. The DNA of the CDR3 is TGTGCCAGCAGCCCGGGACTAGCGGGGGTCCCCACCGGGGAGCTGTTTTTT.

Ten or more counts support this clonotype. The chain is built from TRBV29-1 and TRBJ1-1, with D tentatively TRBD1 (6 bases). Germline V gene sequence: CDR1 SQVTM, CDR2 ANQGSEA. The CDR3 sequence is 11 residues long. V was pared by 4 bases and J by 11 bases, with 14 bases between. CDR3 protein: CSVVRGALAFF. In nucleotides, the CDR3 is TGCAGCGTTGTCCGGGGGGCGCTGGCTTTCTTT.

This clonotype was recorded at least ten times. This chain links TRBV4-1 with TRBJ2-3; 16 positions agree with TRBD2. CDR3 length: 20 amino acids. Germline lookup yields CDR1 MGHRA and CDR2 YSYEKL. V trimming: 0 bases; J trimming: 4 bases; junction bases outside the gene matches: 10. The CDR3 here is CASSQDNWGTSGGASDTQYF. CDR3 nucleotides: TGCGCCAGCAGCCAAGATAATTGGGGGACTAGCGGGGGGGCTTCAGATACGCAGTATTTT.

In its sample, this clonotype was seen many times. The gene calls are TRBV5-1 and TRBJ1-6; D unclear. CDR1 and CDR2 from the germline V gene are SGHRS and YFSETQ. V dropped 5 bases and J dropped 0 bases, with 18 bases sitting between them. This CDR3 spans 18 amino acids. The CDR3 region has the DNA TGCGCCAGCAGATTGACCCCTAAGGACGACTCCTATAATTCACCCCTCCACTTT. It yields the protein CASRLTPKDDSYNSPLHF. The entire variable domain, with the rest obtained from reference TRBV5-1 and TRBJ1-6, is as follows: KAGVTQTPRYLIKTRGQQVTLSCSPISGHRSVSWYQQTPGQGLQFLFEYFSETQRNKGNFPGRFSGRQFSNSRSEMNVSTLELGDSALYLCASRLTPKDDSYNSPLHFGNGTRLTVT.

This clonotype showed up many times. CDR3 region: CASSVGGFATGELFF. The CDR3 region has the DNA TGTGCCAGCAGCGTTGGCGGGTTCGCCACCGGGGAGCTGTTTTTT. The rearrangement links TRBV9 to TRBJ2-2, with a tentative D call TRBD2 (5 bases). The CDR3 has 15 amino acids. Deletions cut 2 bases from V and 4 bases from J, with 12 bases between. CDR1 is SGDLS, CDR2 YYNGEE, per germline.

In this sample, this clonotype turned up many times. The CDR3 bases are TGTGCCAGCAGCTCGCGGGGGGGGAGGACAGATACGCAGTATTTT. Amino acids: CASSSRGGRTDTQYF. The chain carries TRBV5-5 and TRBJ2-3, with 9 bases fitting TRBD2. V gave up 3 bases and J gave up 3 bases; unmatched junction bases: 5. CDR1 SGHKS and CDR2 YYEKEE come from the germline V gene (reference sequence). The CDR3 spans 15 residues. The complete variable domain, with remaining parts taken from reference TRBV5-5 and TRBJ2-3, reads DAGVTQSPTHLIKTRGQQVTLRCSPISGHKSVSWYQQVLGQGPQFIFQYYEKEERGRGNFPDRFSARQFPNYSSELNVNALLLGDSALYLCASSSRGGRTDTQYFGPGTRLTVL.

This clonotype was detected many times. The chain couples TRBV28 to TRBJ1-2; weak D call: TRBD1 (6 bases). Germline CDR1 is MDHEN and CDR2 is SYDVKM. Trimming removed 5 bases at V and 5 bases at J, with 18 bases between. This CDR3 region has 15 residues. For the CDR3, the DNA is TGTGCCAGCAGTCCGCGGACAGTTTTTTCTTATGGCTACACCTTC. It yields the protein CASSPRTVFSYGYTF.

This clonotype was observed at least ten times. The chain is built from TRBV29-1 and TRBJ2-1, with D perhaps TRBD2 (7 bases). With 7 bases removed from V and 3 bases from J, the gap between germline ends came to 13 bases. There are 13 residues in the CDR3. CDR1 is SQVTM and CDR2 is ANQGSEA in the germline V gene. The CDR3 here is CSESGGLYNEQFF. The CDR3 DNA reads TGCAGCGAATCCGGGGGGCTCTACAATGAGCAGTTCTTC.

This clonotype was found many times. This chain joins TRBV20-1 and TRBJ1-2; TRBD1 matches 7 bases. Unmatched junction bases numbered 7, after V lost 5 bases and J lost 4 bases. The CDR3 contains 13 residues. CDR1 is DFQATT and CDR2 is SNEGSKA in the germline V gene (reference sequence). This CDR3 is CSALDRVGYGYTF. In nucleotides, the CDR3 is TGCAGTGCTCTAGACAGGGTCGGCTATGGCTACACCTTC.

This clonotype was counted a single time. The chain joins TRBV20-1 to TRBJ2-3, with 8 nucleotides matching TRBD1. V trimming: 6 bases; J trimming: 2 bases; junction bases outside the gene matches: 7. This CDR3 spans 14 amino acids. Germline CDR1 is DFQATT and CDR2 is SNEGSKA (reference sequence). CDR3 region: CSADRGGATDTQYF. CDR3 sequence (DNA): TGCAGTGCCGACAGGGGTGGGGCCACAGATACGCAGTATTTT.

In this sample, this clonotype turned up many times. CDR3 bases: TGTGCCAGCAGTCCCCGGGGCCCCACCGGGGAGCTGTTTTTT. It translates to CASSPRGPTGELFF. The V gene is TRBV12-3 or TRBV12-4, the J gene TRBJ2-2; D assignment may be TRBD1 or TRBD2 (5 bases each). This CDR3 is 14 amino acids long. V lost 5 bases, J lost 4 bases, and 11 bases lay in between.

The V and J genes are TRBV19 and TRBJ2-2; D gene ambiguous. Trimming stripped 3 bases from V and 6 bases from J, with 2 bases between. The CDR3 is 11 residues long. The germline CDR1 and CDR2 sequences are LNHDA and SQIVND (reference sequence). The CDR3 bases are TGTGCCAGTAGTATGTCCGGGGAGCTGTTTTTT. Its translation: CASSMSGELFF.

This clonotype was counted ten times or more. The chain employs TRBV5-1 and TRBJ2-5; 9 bases align to TRBD1. The CDR3 sequence is 13 residues long. J lost 5 bases, V lost 7 bases, and 6 bases had no gene match. Germline V gives CDR1 SGHRS, CDR2 YFSETQ. CDR3 DNA: TGCGCCAGCTCCACAGGGGGCGGGGAGACCCAGTACTTC. Translating gives CASSTGGGETQYF.

CDR3 coding DNA: TGCAGTGCTAGAGATTCGCAGGGGTTGGGCGAGCAGTACTTC. Amino acids: CSARDSQGLGEQYF. The chain employs TRBV20-1 and TRBJ2-7; perhaps TRBD1 as D (6 bases). Trimming removed 0 bases from V and 6 bases from J, with 15 bases in between. Per the germline V gene, CDR1 is DFQATT and CDR2 is SNEGSKA (reference sequence). The CDR3 is 14 amino acids.

By share of the sample, this clonotype is medium-sized. The chain links TRBV7-2 to TRBJ2-1; TRBD2 aligns across 8 bases. Losses at the gene ends were 2 bases for V and 2 bases for J; bases not matched to a gene: 2. Germline lookup yields CDR1 SGHTA and CDR2 FQGNSA. This CDR3 region has 15 residues. The CDR3 DNA reads TGTGCCAGCAGCTTATGGCGGGGGGCCTACAATGAGCAGTTCTTC. Protein product: CASSLWRGAYNEQFF.

This clonotype has a count of ten or more. This chain connects TRBV11-2 to TRBJ1-4, with D uncertain. Trimming removed 0 bases at V and 10 bases at J, with 9 bases between. Germline CDR1 reads SGHAT; CDR2 reads FQNNGV. CDR3 length equals 13 residues. The CDR3 here is CASSLDWRAKLFF. CDR3 bases: TGTGCCAGCAGCTTAGATTGGAGGGCAAAACTGTTTTTT.

As for this clonotype: A much larger clone sits a single nucleotide away, making a read error possible. The rearrangement joins TRBV7-9 to TRBJ2-1; a weak D match, TRBD2 (6 bases). CDR3 length: 13 residues. CDR1 is SEHNR, CDR2 FQNEAQ, per germline (reference sequence). The CDR3 region is CASSLVGGHEKFF. DNA for the CDR3: TGTGCCAGCAGCTTAGTGGGAGGACATGAGAAGTTCTTC.

This clonotype was counted ten times or more. V gene TRBV7-2 combines with J gene TRBJ2-6, with D unclear. The CDR3 is 15 amino acids. Germline V gene sequence: CDR1 SGHTA, CDR2 FQGNSA. V was pared by 8 bases and J by 1 base, with 12 bases between. The CDR3 loop reads CASGRAKSGANVLTF. The CDR3 nucleotides are TGTGCCAGCGGACGCGCGAAGTCTGGGGCCAACGTCCTGACTTTC.

This clonotype was found many times. V is TRBV20-1 and J is TRBJ1-1, with a tentative D call TRBD1 (6 bases). CDR1 and CDR2 (germline): DFQATT, SNEGSKA (reference sequence). The CDR3 covers 16 residues. V lost 3 bases and J lost 1, with 18 bases in between. CDR3 protein: CSASRPLTGENTEAFF. In nucleotides, the CDR3 is TGCAGTGCTAGCCGCCCCCTGACAGGCGAGAACACTGAAGCTTTCTTT.

This chain joins TRBV10-1 and TRBJ1-5, with D possibly being TRBD1 (5 bases). Trimming stripped 6 bases from V and 7 bases from J, with 19 bases between. The CDR3 covers 15 residues. Germline V gene lookup returns CDR1 WNHNN and CDR2 SYGVQD (reference sequence). CDR3 residues: CASRGDRPGGQPQHF. CDR3 DNA: TGCGCCAGCAGAGGTGACAGACCTGGGGGACAGCCCCAGCATTTT.

By proportion, this clonotype is medium-sized. This rearrangement joins TRBV20-1 to TRBJ2-7, with D perhaps matching TRBD2 (6 bases). CDR3 length: 13 amino acids. CDR1 is DFQATT and CDR2 is SNEGSKA in the germline V gene (reference sequence). The germline V and J ends were trimmed by 1 base and 5 bases, with 12 bases remaining between them. In nucleotides, the CDR3 is TGCAGTGCTAGAGTTAGCGGCTCGGACGAGCAGTACTTC. Translated: CSARVSGSDEQYF.

This clonotype has at least ten counts. The chain is built from TRBV5-1 and TRBJ1-3; no clear D. V lost 3 bases, J lost 4 bases, and 11 bases lay in between. CDR3 length: 14 residues. Germline lookup yields CDR1 SGHRS and CDR2 YFSETQ. The chain's CDR3 is CASSSGGVGNTIYF. CDR3 bases: TGCGCCAGCAGCTCCGGCGGGGTCGGAAACACCATATATTTT.

This clonotype was found many times. V is TRBV3-1 and J is TRBJ1-6; TRBD1 aligns across 10 bases. Germline loops: CDR1 LGHDT, CDR2 YNNKEL (reference sequence). The CDR3 loop spans 16 amino acids. Trimming at V came to 0 bases and at J to 6 bases, leaving 2 bases not matched to a gene. In DNA form, the CDR3 reads TGTGCCAGCAGCCAAGAGACAGGGGGCTCTAATTCACCCCTCCACTTT. Protein product: CASSQETGGSNSPLHF.

This clonotype was observed at least ten times. The rearrangement uses TRBV20-1 and TRBJ2-7; D may be TRBD2 (7 bases). Trimming took off 3 bases at V and 1 base at J, with 16 bases between the two ends. Germline CDR1 DFQATT, CDR2 SNEGSKA (reference sequence). The CDR3 consists of 15 residues. The CDR3: CSARRGGGGSYEQYF. CDR3 coding DNA: TGCAGTGCTAGGAGGGGGGGAGGGGGGTCCTACGAGCAGTACTTC.

As concerns this clonotype: A single base separates this from a much larger clone, so it may be a read error. V usage is TRBV20-1 and J usage is TRBJ2-1; D is possibly TRBD1 (6 bases). Germline-derived CDR1 and CDR2 are DFQATT and SNEGSKA (reference sequence). The CDR3 contains 12 residues. Trimming left V 8 bases short and J 6 bases short, with 14 bases between. This CDR3 reads CSSSTGINEQFF. The CDR3 nucleotides are TGCAGTTCCTCAACAGGGATCAATGAGCAGTTCTTC.

Many counts were recorded for this clonotype. The V gene is TRBV20-1, the J gene TRBJ2-6; no firm D call. Germline V gene data show CDR1 as DFQATT and CDR2 as SNEGSKA (reference sequence). Deletions cut 6 bases from V and 2 bases from J, with 11 bases between. CDR3 length: 14 amino acids. CDR3 DNA: TGCAGTGCGTCGCCCAAGACTGGGGCCAACGTCCTGACTTTC. Amino acids: CSASPKTGANVLTF.